The 16 T cell receptor beta chains below all came from one sample that was sequenced in a study of T-cell reconstitution after alpha-beta-depleted transplantation in children. A library of TCRbeta sequences, prepared with unique molecular identifiers, was generated. Via MiXCR, TCRdb re-called the PCR reads, giving one row per CDR3 protein. The sample holds about 440,000 distinct CDR3 sequences, 43% seen once. The sequencing used PBMCs, collected before TCRalphabeta/CD19-depleted stem cell transplant. These receptors were taken from a girl aged 2 to 10 with aplastic anemia, due to receive a stem cell transplant.

Comments on this clonotype: A read error may explain this, as a much larger clone is one base away. The chain recombines TRBV20-1 with TRBJ2-7; D unclear. Per germline, CDR1 DFQATT and CDR2 SNEGSKA (reference sequence). This CDR3 region has 14 residues. The CDR3 sequence: CIAYQAPHSAEQYF. In nucleotides, the CDR3 is TGCATTGCTTACCAAGCCCCACACTCCGCCGAGCAGTACTTC.

The J gene is TRBJ2-1, the V gene TRBV20-1, with D maybe TRBD2 (5 bases). Germline loops: CDR1 DFQATT, CDR2 SNEGSKA (reference sequence). Trimming cost V 2 bases and J 3 bases, with 14 bases left between them. This CDR3 contains 15 residues. In DNA, the CDR3 is TGCAGTGCTAGACCGGCGGGCCAGAGCTACAATGAGCAGTTCTTC. This translates into CSARPAGQSYNEQFF.

There are many counts of this clonotype. The chain has TRBV10-3 and TRBJ2-4; maybe TRBD2 (6 bases). Trimming cost V 8 bases and J 7 bases, with 9 bases left between them. The V gene's germline CDR1 is ENHRY and CDR2 SYGVKD. The CDR3 consists of 11 residues. In DNA form, the CDR3 reads TGTGCCATCGCGGAGGGGAACATTCAGTACTTC. Translated: CAIAEGNIQYF.

The V call is TRBV20-1, the J call TRBJ2-7; D is ambiguous. CDR1 DFQATT and CDR2 SNEGSKA come from the germline V gene (reference sequence). V lost 0 bases to trimming and J lost 0 bases, with 6 bases between them. The CDR3 sequence is 13 residues long. The CDR3: CSARDPDSYEQYF. The DNA of the CDR3 is TGCAGTGCTAGAGATCCCGACTCCTACGAGCAGTACTTC.

This clonotype was detected many times. The chain combines TRBV20-1 with TRBJ2-7, with D hard to call. The CDR3 loop spans 13 amino acids. The V gene lost 6 bases and the J gene lost 2 bases, with 14 bases spanning the gap. Germline V gene lookup returns CDR1 DFQATT and CDR2 SNEGSKA (reference sequence). This CDR3 is CSATDGQPYEQYF. CDR3 bases: TGCAGTGCAACGGACGGGCAGCCCTACGAGCAGTACTTC.

This clonotype was counted only a few times. This sequence joins TRBV20-1 and TRBJ2-1; 11 bases align to TRBD2. The J segment lost 0 bases and the V segment lost 6 bases, leaving 7 bases of the junction unmatched. In germline, CDR1 is DFQATT, CDR2 SNEGSKA (reference sequence). This CDR3 has 16 amino acids. The CDR3 sequence: CSARGLAASSYNEQFF. Written as DNA, the CDR3 is TGCAGTGCCAGGGGACTAGCGGCGAGCTCCTACAATGAGCAGTTCTTC.

This clonotype was counted ten times or more. V is TRBV2 and J is TRBJ2-2, with TRBD2 matching over 9 bases. From germline, CDR1 is SNHLY and CDR2 FYNNEI. The CDR3 runs 15 residues. V gave up 6 bases and J gave up 2 bases; unmatched junction bases: 4. The DNA of the CDR3 is TGTGCCAGCAGGAAGACTAGCGGTAACACCGGGGAGCTGTTTTTT. It specifies CASRKTSGNTGELFF.

This clonotype was seen a few times. The chain employs TRBV27 and TRBJ2-1; D not resolved. The CDR3 extends over 13 amino acids. Trimming removed 6 bases at V and 8 bases at J, with 14 bases between. Germline values: CDR1 MNHEY, CDR2 SMNVEV (reference sequence). CDR3 amino acids: CASSSVNTDEQFF. The CDR3 DNA is TGTGCCAGCAGCTCAGTTAACACGGATGAGCAGTTCTTC.

This clonotype was detected many times. The gene calls are TRBV28 and TRBJ1-6; 7 nucleotides align to TRBD1. The CDR3 has 14 amino acids. Germline assignment: CDR1 MDHEN and CDR2 SYDVKM. V trimming: 10 bases; J trimming: 7 bases; junction bases outside the gene matches: 10. CDR3 nucleotide sequence: TGTGCCACGAAGCGGGACAGACTAAATTCACCCCTCCACTTT. Translated: CATKRDRLNSPLHF.

The J gene is TRBJ2-5, the V gene TRBV5-1, with D hard to call. Germline CDR1 reads SGHRS; CDR2 reads YFSETQ. The CDR3 runs 14 residues. V was cut by 3 bases and J by 5 bases, with 14 bases left in between. CDR3 sequence reads: CASSSSAVRETQYF. The CDR3 DNA sequence: TGCGCCAGCAGCTCATCTGCCGTCCGGGAGACCCAGTACTTC.

This clonotype came up many times. The chain couples TRBV6-5 to TRBJ1-2, with 8 bases lining up with TRBD1. Germline V gives CDR1 MNHEY, CDR2 SVGAGI. The CDR3 runs 14 residues. Trimming removed 4 bases from V and 3 bases from J; junction bases left unmatched: 4. The CDR3 is CASSLSGGDYGYTF. The CDR3 DNA follows: TGTGCCAGCAGTTTGTCAGGGGGCGACTATGGCTACACCTTC.

V is TRBV5-1 and J is TRBJ1-1; D is unclear. CDR1 is SGHRS, CDR2 YFSETQ, per germline. Deletions cut 0 bases from V and 0 bases from J, with 12 bases between. The CDR3 spans 16 residues. The CDR3 nucleotides read TGCGCCAGCAGCTTGGGCCATGGCAGGCTGAACACTGAAGCTTTCTTT. It codes for CASSLGHGRLNTEAFF. Filled out from reference TRBV5-1 and TRBJ1-1, the complete variable domain reads KAGVTQTPRYLIKTRGQQVTLSCSPISGHRSVSWYQQTPGQGLQFLFEYFSETQRNKGNFPGRFSGRQFSNSRSEMNVSTLELGDSALYLCASSLGHGRLNTEAFFGQGTRLTVV.

At least ten counts were recorded for this clonotype. CDR3 in DNA: TGTGCCACGCGAAAGGAGAGAACCGGGGAGCTGTTTTTT. Amino acids: CATRKERTGELFF. The V and J genes are TRBV9 and TRBJ2-2; D not certain. V shed 9 bases and J shed 5 bases, with 14 bases lying between them. CDR1 is SGDLS, CDR2 YYNGEE, per germline. The CDR3 contains 13 residues.

The chain uses TRBV25-1 and TRBJ2-1; 8 bases fit TRBD2. V shed 2 bases, J shed 15 bases, and the junction held 6 bases outside the gene matches. Per germline, CDR1 MGHDK and CDR2 SYGVNS. The CDR3 has 12 amino acids. CDR3: CASSEHGTSWFF. The CDR3 DNA is TGTGCCAGCAGTGAACACGGGACTAGTTGGTTCTTC.

The chain carries TRBV12-3 or TRBV12-4 and TRBJ2-6; D perhaps matches TRBD2 (6 bases). The CDR3 has 17 residues. Trimming cost V 5 bases and J 1 base, with 15 bases left between them. In DNA form, the CDR3 reads TGTGCCAGCAGTACTCAGGCTGGGGGGTCTGGGGCCAACGTCCTGACTTTC. This encodes CASSTQAGGSGANVLTF.

CDR3 region: CSARIPGQGASEAFF. The CDR3 DNA reads TGCAGTGCTAGAATTCCGGGACAGGGGGCGTCCGAAGCTTTCTTT. The J gene is TRBJ1-1, the V gene TRBV20-1, with 12 bases matching TRBD1. The ends lost 2 bases at V and 8 bases at J; junction bases unmatched: 9. This CDR3 is built from 15 residues. Germline assignment: CDR1 DFQATT and CDR2 SNEGSKA (reference sequence).